Presented here are 8 T cell receptor beta chains from one specimen sequenced in a study of cytomegalovirus exposure and HLA in healthy donors. Use of 60 Vbeta and 13 Jbeta primers characterized the PCR. The assay was immunoSEQ multiplex PCR, and TCRdb's table has in-frame clones only and misses some. The data contain some 110,000 clones, around 66% of them singletons. The sample was PBMCs. Every receptor here comes from a woman aged 40 to 50 in good health and CMV-seropositive.

The chain has TRBV7-8 and TRBJ2-7; 13 nucleotides agree with TRBD2. This CDR3 comprises 18 residues. Germline CDR1 reads SGHVS; CDR2 reads FQNEAQ. Germline trimming cut 4 bases from V and 2 bases from J; bases unmatched to any gene: 11. CDR3 nucleotides: TGTGCCAGCAGCTCCCTCGGGGGACTAGCGGGAACGCCCTACGAGCAGTACTTC. It codes for CASSSLGGLAGTPYEQYF.

J is TRBJ2-2 and V is TRBV6-1, with TRBD2 as a possible D gene (5 bases). CDR3 length equals 13 residues. V lost 5 bases, J lost 7 bases, and 11 bases lay in between. Looked up from germline, CDR1 is MNHNS and CDR2 is SASEGT. CDR3 sequence (DNA): TGTGCCAGCAGTTATACGAGGGACGGGGAGCTGTTTTTT. Translated: CASSYTRDGELFF.

The chain recombines TRBV11-3 with TRBJ1-2; weak D call: TRBD1 (5 bases). This CDR3 is 12 amino acids long. The germline V gene encodes CDR1 SGHNT and CDR2 YENEEA. V was shortened by 3 bases and J by 6 bases, with 8 bases between the two germline ends. CDR3 protein: CASSFDSHGYTF. Here the CDR3 DNA reads TGTGCCAGCAGCTTCGACAGCCATGGCTACACCTTC. Filled out from reference TRBV11-3 and TRBJ1-2, the complete variable domain reads EAGVVQSPRYKIIEKKQPVAFWCNPISGHNTLYWYLQNLGQGPELLIRYENEEAVDDSQLPKDRFSAERLKGVDSTLKIQPAELGDSAVYLCASSFDSHGYTFGSGTRLTVV.

This chain joins TRBV5-6 and TRBJ2-5; D is ambiguous. Trimming cost V 1 base and J 5 bases, with 6 bases left between them. The CDR3 runs 12 residues. Germline V gene sequence: CDR1 SGHDT, CDR2 YYEEEE. CDR3 coding DNA: TGTGCCAGCAGCTTGCCGAGGGAGACCCAGTACTTC. Its protein is CASSLPRETQYF.

This chain links TRBV21-1 with TRBJ2-3; no check of the table's D call, TRBD2, against the DNA was made. TRBV21-1 constitutes a pseudogene. The CDR3 runs 18 residues. CDR3 sequence reads: CASSKTGREPNVLDTQYF. CDR3 DNA sequence: TGTGCCAGCAGCAAAACGGGGCGGGAGCCCAATGTCTTAGATACGCAGTATTTT.

The V call is TRBV18, the J call TRBJ1-4; TRBD1 aligns across 12 bases. The CDR3 length is 18 residues. V shed 3 bases, J shed 7 bases, and the junction held 12 bases outside the gene matches. Germline V CDR1 and CDR2: KGHSH, LQKENI. This CDR3 is CASSPQPGQGAGSEKLFF. CDR3 in DNA: TGTGCCAGCTCACCTCAACCGGGACAGGGGGCAGGTAGTGAAAAACTGTTTTTT.

This clone has a single count. CDR3 coding DNA: TGTGCCAGCAGTGCCGGCGGTACTAGCGGGATACACAATGAGCAGTTCTTC. Protein sequence: CASSAGGTSGIHNEQFF. This rearrangement joins TRBV25-1 to TRBJ2-1; 10 bases map to TRBD2. Germline V CDR1 and CDR2: MGHDK, SYGVNS. The CDR3 runs to 17 residues. The V segment lost 4 bases and the J segment 5 bases; nucleotides outside the gene matches: 11.

This clone was picked up one time. One junction end does not reproduce the germline sequence, and a read error may be involved. The chain employs TRBV7-9 and TRBJ1-2; no firm D call. CDR3 length: 16 residues. CDR1 SEHNR and CDR2 FQNEAQ come from the germline V gene (reference sequence). The CDR3 sequence is CSSSQGSGYSRLGYTF. The DNA for the CDR3 is TGTTCCAGCAGCCAAGGCTCCGGTTACTCCAGGCTTGGCTACACCTTC.